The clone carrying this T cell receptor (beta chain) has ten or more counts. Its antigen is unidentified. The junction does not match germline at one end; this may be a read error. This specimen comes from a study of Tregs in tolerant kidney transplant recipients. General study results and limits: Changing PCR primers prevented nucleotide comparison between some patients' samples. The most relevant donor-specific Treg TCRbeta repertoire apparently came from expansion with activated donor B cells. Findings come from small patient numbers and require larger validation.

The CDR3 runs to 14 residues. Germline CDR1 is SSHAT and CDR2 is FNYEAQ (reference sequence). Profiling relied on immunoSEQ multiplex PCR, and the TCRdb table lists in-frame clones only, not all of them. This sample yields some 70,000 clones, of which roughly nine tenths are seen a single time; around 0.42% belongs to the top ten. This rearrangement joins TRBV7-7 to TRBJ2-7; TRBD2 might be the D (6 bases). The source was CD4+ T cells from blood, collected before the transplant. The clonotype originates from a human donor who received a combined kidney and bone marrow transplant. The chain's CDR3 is CASSSSGVSSEQYF. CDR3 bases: TGTGCTAGCAGCTCCTCGGGGGTATCGAGCGAGCAGTACTTC.